This entry describes one T cell receptor beta chain. The antigen is not known. These data belong to a study of beta chain features in type 1 diabetes. The investigators reverse transcribed all of the isolated RNA, so they sequenced expressed TCRB transcripts. Using immunoSEQ multiplex PCR, the repertoire was profiled, and TCRdb retains in-frame clones only, with some absent. The sample includes about 470,000 clones, approximately 28% of them seen just once. Findings and limits, study-wide: Relative to healthy donors, patients appeared to have naive, central memory and Treg TCRB repertoires that were more similar. A definitive answer on HLA type influencing TCRB rearrangement was not reached here. Insertions at VDJ junctions were less frequent in type 1 diabetes patients. These patients also deleted more nucleotides at the same junctions.

This CDR3 spans 12 amino acids. From germline, CDR1 is MNHNS and CDR2 SASEGT. The chain combines TRBV6-1 with TRBJ2-4; 7 positions agree with TRBD2. The better agreement between TRBJ2-7 and the DNA end casts doubt on the J call. Sequencing was carried out using naive CD4+ T cells from blood. The receptor was derived from a man aged 18-30 years in good health. CDR3 amino acids: CASSARTSEQYF. The CDR3 DNA reads TGTGCCAGCAGTGCTAGGACTAGCGAGCAGTACTTC.